The T cell receptor (beta chain) described here comes from a study of neurological immune-mediated disorders. From the 5' RACE reads, TCRdb called clonotypes with MiXCR, one entry per CDR3 protein. Among tens of thousands of distinct CDR3 sequences listed, more than 5% were seen once. Sequencing input: CD4+ T cells from blood. This sequence originates from a woman aged 18-35 years with multiple sclerosis.

The CDR3 sequence is CSVRQDGNSPLHF. The DNA for the CDR3 is TGCAGCGTGCGACAGGACGGGAATTCACCCCTCCACTTT. The J gene is TRBJ1-6, the V gene TRBV29-1, with a tentative D call TRBD1 (6 bases). CDR1 SQVTM and CDR2 ANQGSEA come from the germline V gene. Trimming removed 6 bases at V and 7 bases at J, with 13 bases between. CDR3 length: 13 residues.